The T cell receptor (beta chain) described here comes from a study of shared clonotypes between healthy human individuals. As for the study in general: CD8 memory received one plate per donor, CD8 naive two, CD4 memory three and CD4 naive three. Study conclusions and caveats: Compared with clonotypes that all four donors shared, non-shared clonotypes had lower generation probabilities.

Concerning this clone: Its specificity is not known. The junction shows a germline mismatch at one end, possibly a read error.

Assay: immunoSEQ multiplex PCR; the TCRdb copy retains only in-frame clones and omits some. This table has hundreds of thousands of clones, 95% to 98% appearing once. This TCR was sampled from a woman in her 30s in good health. The specimen was naive CD4+ T cells sorted from blood. Subset reported: CD45RA+ positively selected.

The CDR3 here is CSARDLGTRVF. CDR3 DNA sequence: TGCAGTGCTAGAGATTTAGGGACCAGGGTTTTT. The genes are TRBV20-1 and TRBJ1-4, with a tentative D call TRBD1 (5 bases). The CDR3 is 11 residues long. Per the germline V gene, CDR1 is DFQATT and CDR2 is SNEGSKA (reference sequence).